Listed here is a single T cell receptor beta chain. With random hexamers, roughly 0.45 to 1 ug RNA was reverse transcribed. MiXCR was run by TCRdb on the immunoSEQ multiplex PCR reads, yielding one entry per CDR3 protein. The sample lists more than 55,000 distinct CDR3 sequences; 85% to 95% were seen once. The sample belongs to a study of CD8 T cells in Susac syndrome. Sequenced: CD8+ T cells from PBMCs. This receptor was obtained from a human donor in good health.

The CDR3 region is CATSRGGAAGGRADTQYF. DNA of the CDR3: TGTGCCACCAGCAGAGGTGGAGCGGCGGGGGGGCGGGCAGATACGCAGTATTTT. The rearrangement links TRBV15 to TRBJ2-3, with 9 bases aligning to TRBD2. The germline V gene has CDR1 LNHNV and CDR2 YYDKDF (reference sequence). The length of the CDR3 is 18 residues. The V and J ends lost 1 base and 4 bases, in that order; junction bases with no gene match: 12.